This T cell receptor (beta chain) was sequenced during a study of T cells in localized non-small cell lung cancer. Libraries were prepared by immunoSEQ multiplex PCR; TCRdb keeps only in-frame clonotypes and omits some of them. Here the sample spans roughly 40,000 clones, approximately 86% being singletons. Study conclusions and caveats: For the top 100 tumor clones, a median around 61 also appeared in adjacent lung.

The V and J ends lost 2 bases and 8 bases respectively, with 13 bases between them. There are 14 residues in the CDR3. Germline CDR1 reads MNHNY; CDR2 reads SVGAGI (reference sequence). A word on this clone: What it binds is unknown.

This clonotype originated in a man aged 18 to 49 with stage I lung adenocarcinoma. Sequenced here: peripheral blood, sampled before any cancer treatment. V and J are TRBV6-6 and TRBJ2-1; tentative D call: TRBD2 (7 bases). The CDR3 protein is CASSYVGGPDEQFF. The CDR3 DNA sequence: TGTGCCAGCAGTTACGTGGGGGGGCCTGATGAGCAGTTCTTC.